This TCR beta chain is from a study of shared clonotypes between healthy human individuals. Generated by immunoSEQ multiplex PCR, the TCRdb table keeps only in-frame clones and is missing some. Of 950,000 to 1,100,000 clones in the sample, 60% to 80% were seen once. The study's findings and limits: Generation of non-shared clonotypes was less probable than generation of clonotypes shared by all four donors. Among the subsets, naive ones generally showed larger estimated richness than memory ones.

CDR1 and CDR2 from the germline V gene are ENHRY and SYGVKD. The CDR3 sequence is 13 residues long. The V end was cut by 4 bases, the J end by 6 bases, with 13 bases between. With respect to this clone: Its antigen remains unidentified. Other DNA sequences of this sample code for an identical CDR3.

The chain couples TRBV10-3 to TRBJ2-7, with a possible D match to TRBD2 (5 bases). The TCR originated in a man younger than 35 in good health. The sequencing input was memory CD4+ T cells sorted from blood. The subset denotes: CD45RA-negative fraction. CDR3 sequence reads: CAISGGREGEQYF. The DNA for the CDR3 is TGTGCCATCAGTGGGGGTCGCGAGGGCGAGCAGTACTTC.